What follows are 24 T cell receptor beta chains derived from one specimen sequenced in a study of blood T cells in healthy people across ages. A second PCR of about 6 to 11 cycles used a sample-barcoded 5' primer and a J-beta primer mix. One entry per CDR3 protein results from TCRdb running MiXCR on the 5' RACE reads. Of some 1.6 million distinct CDR3 sequences in the sample, 34% were seen once. Sequenced material: blood. The receptors shown here come from a woman in her thirties in good health.

Only a few counts were recorded for this clonotype. This rearrangement joins TRBV5-4 to TRBJ2-6; possibly TRBD1 for D (5 bases). V was pared by 0 bases and J by 0 bases, with 16 bases between. CDR3 size: 19 residues. Per the germline V gene, CDR1 is SGHNT and CDR2 is YYREEE (reference sequence). Written as DNA, the CDR3 is TGTGCCAGCAGCTTGGCTTGGGCAGGGCTAAACTCTGGGGCCAACGTCCTGACTTTC. It yields the protein CASSLAWAGLNSGANVLTF.

The chain's CDR3 is CASSLEGTGWQTQYF. CDR3 bases: TGTGCCAGCAGCTTAGAAGGGACAGGGTGGCAGACCCAGTACTTC. The V gene is TRBV7-2, the J gene TRBJ2-5; 9 positions agree with TRBD1. The CDR3 contains 15 residues. The germline CDR1 and CDR2 sequences are SGHTA and FQGNSA. The V and J ends lost 1 base and 6 bases, in that order; junction bases with no gene match: 6.

Regarding this clonotype: This may come from a read error, since a much larger clone is one base off. The chain uses TRBV12-3 or TRBV12-4 and TRBJ2-1, with D possibly TRBD2 on 7 matching bases. The CDR3 is made up of 14 amino acids. V was cut by 4 bases and J by 7 bases, with 14 bases left in between. The CDR3 coding sequence is TGTGCCAGCAGTTGGGGGGGCGCGAGAAATGAGCAGTTCTTC. This gives the protein CASSWGGARNEQFF.

This clonotype came up a few times. The rearrangement links TRBV5-1 to TRBJ2-4, with a tentative D call TRBD2 (5 bases). The CDR3 extends over 17 amino acids. CDR1 and CDR2 (germline): SGHRS, YFSETQ. Trimming cost V 0 bases and J 3 bases, with 16 bases left between them. The CDR3 here is CASSLVYRGGGKNIQYF. DNA for the CDR3: TGCGCCAGCAGCTTGGTCTATCGTGGAGGAGGCAAAAACATTCAGTACTTC. Full variable domain (remainder filled in from reference TRBV5-1 and TRBJ2-4): KAGVTQTPRYLIKTRGQQVTLSCSPISGHRSVSWYQQTPGQGLQFLFEYFSETQRNKGNFPGRFSGRQFSNSRSEMNVSTLELGDSALYLCASSLVYRGGGKNIQYFGAGTRLSVL.

Details on this clonotype: Possible read error: a much larger clone is one base away. The V gene is TRBV29-1, the J gene TRBJ2-3; D possibly uses TRBD1 or TRBD2 (5 bases each). The CDR3 runs to 13 residues. The V gene's germline CDR1 is SQVTM and CDR2 ANQGSEA. This CDR3 reads CSVGQGTGDMQYF. Here the CDR3 DNA reads TGCAGCGTTGGTCAAGGGACCGGGGATATGCAGTATTTT.

This clonotype was seen a few times. The chain employs TRBV5-6 and TRBJ2-5; D gene uncertain. V lost 4 bases to trimming and J lost 11 bases, with 18 bases between them. The length of the CDR3 is 13 residues. Germline V gene sequence: CDR1 SGHDT, CDR2 YYEEEE. The CDR3 region is CASSPAGGNEQYF. The CDR3 region has the DNA TGTGCCAGCAGCCCTGCAGGCGGTAATGAGCAGTACTTC.

Of note for this clonotype: This could be a read error, since a much larger clone is one nucleotide away. This chain connects TRBV29-1 to TRBJ2-7, with a weak D call TRBD1 (7 bases). Germline loops: CDR1 SQVTM, CDR2 ANQGSEA. The CDR3 sequence is 13 residues long. The CDR3 DNA follows: TGCAACGCGAGGTGGGCAGGGGGGCTCGAGCAGTACTTC. Translating it yields CNARWAGGLEQYF.

This clonotype showed up just a few times. In nucleotides, the CDR3 is TGCAGTGCCTCAGTCTCGACTAGCGGAACGAGCTCCTACAATGAGCAGTTCTTC. The encoded protein is CSASVSTSGTSSYNEQFF. V usage is TRBV20-1 and J usage is TRBJ2-1; 9 positions match TRBD2. There are 18 residues in the CDR3. The trim removed 6 bases at V and 0 bases at J, leaving 15 bases unmatched. CDR1 DFQATT and CDR2 SNEGSKA come from the germline V gene (reference sequence).

The chain links TRBV5-6 to TRBJ2-5, with 7 positions matching TRBD1. This CDR3 comprises 15 residues. With 3 bases clipped from V and 2 bases from J, the junction kept 7 bases outside the gene matches. The germline V gene has CDR1 SGHDT and CDR2 YYEEEE. CDR3 nucleotides: TGTGCCAGCAGCTCATCCGGGACAGTACAAGAGACCCAGTACTTC. This translates into CASSSSGTVQETQYF.

DNA of the CDR3: TGTGCCAGCAGTTTCTTGGTAAGCGAGCAGTACTTC. This encodes CASSFLVSEQYF. This chain connects TRBV28 to TRBJ2-4; the D is unclear. TRBJ2-7 explains the end of the DNA better; the J call may be wrong. Per the germline V gene, CDR1 is MDHEN and CDR2 is SYDVKM. The CDR3 has 12 amino acids.

Only one count was recorded for this clonotype. The rearrangement joins TRBV7-8 to TRBJ1-1; possible D gene TRBD1, 5 bases. From germline, CDR1 is SGHVS and CDR2 FQNEAQ. Trimming left V 7 bases short and J 0 bases short, with 15 bases between. This CDR3 spans 15 amino acids. As DNA, the CDR3 is TGTGCCAGCACCCCCCGGGGGGGTTTGAACACTGAAGCTTTCTTT. Translated: CASTPRGGLNTEAFF.

This clonotype was observed a few times. J is TRBJ2-3 and V is TRBV6-2 or TRBV6-3; no clear D. V was trimmed by 2 bases and J by 0 bases, leaving 12 bases between them. The CDR3 extends over 16 amino acids. Germline V gene lookup returns CDR1 MNHEY and CDR2 SVGEGT. The chain's CDR3 is CASSYSLRISTDTQYF. CDR3 coding DNA: TGTGCCAGCAGTTACAGTCTCCGGATTAGCACAGATACGCAGTATTTT.

This clonotype was counted a few times. The chain has TRBV12-3 or TRBV12-4 and TRBJ2-4; no reliable D call. The CDR3 runs 12 residues. Trimming shortened V by 8 bases and J by 15 bases, and 20 bases separated the two germline ends. The CDR3 nucleotides are TGTGCCAGCGGGCGATTGGGCGAGAATCGGTACTTC. This codes for CASGRLGENRYF.

The rearrangement uses TRBV7-7 and TRBJ2-5, with D perhaps matching TRBD1 (5 bases). The germline V gene has CDR1 SSHAT and CDR2 FNYEAQ (reference sequence). With 5 bases removed from V and 2 bases from J, the gap between germline ends came to 15 bases. The CDR3 covers 15 residues. As DNA, the CDR3 is TGTGCCAGCAGCCAACTACAGGCCTTTCAAGAGACCCAGTACTTC. Its protein product is CASSQLQAFQETQYF.

The table lists this clonotype with a few counts. This chain links TRBV20-1 with TRBJ1-4, with unresolved D. CDR3 length equals 13 residues. CDR1 and CDR2 (germline): DFQATT, SNEGSKA (reference sequence). V was pared by 0 bases and J by 8 bases, with 10 bases between. The CDR3: CSARETGGEKLFF. DNA for the CDR3: TGCAGTGCTAGAGAGACGGGTGGGGAAAAACTGTTTTTT.

This sequence joins TRBV20-1 and TRBJ1-1, with D possibly being TRBD1 (5 bases). CDR1 is DFQATT, CDR2 SNEGSKA, per germline (reference sequence). This CDR3 is 13 amino acids long. The V end was cut by 5 bases, the J end by 11 bases, with 21 bases between. The CDR3 here is CSASQGVQLHAFF. The CDR3 nucleotides read TGCAGTGCTTCCCAGGGTGTCCAACTCCATGCTTTCTTT.

J is TRBJ2-3 and V is TRBV2; D may be TRBD1 or TRBD2 (6 bases each). The ends were cut back, 7 bases at V and 2 bases at J, with 13 bases in the middle. CDR1 and CDR2 from the germline V gene are SNHLY and FYNNEI. This CDR3 has 14 residues. The chain's CDR3 is CASTRGLPTDTQYF. Written as DNA, the CDR3 is TGTGCCAGCACCCGGGGGCTCCCCACAGATACGCAGTATTTT. The full variable domain, with the rest looked up from reference TRBV2 and TRBJ2-3, is EPEVTQTPSHQVTQMGQEVILRCVPISNHLYFYWYRQILGQKVEFLVSFYNNEISEKSEIFDDQFSVERPDGSNFTLKIRSTKLEDSAMYFCASTRGLPTDTQYFGPGTRLTVL.

DNA of the CDR3: TGTGCCAGCAGCGTAGTGACCCGGGACAGGGGCTATGGCTACACCTTC. It translates to CASSVVTRDRGYGYTF. The chain is built from TRBV3-1 and TRBJ1-2, with 10 bases aligning to TRBD1. Germline CDR1 and CDR2: LGHDT and YNNKEL (reference sequence). With V trimmed by 5 bases and J by 4 bases, 10 bases remained unmatched. This CDR3 contains 16 residues.

A remark on this clonotype: At one of its ends the junction is not consistent with the germline gene, which may arise from a read error. The chain recombines TRBV13 with TRBJ2-1, with D maybe TRBD1 (5 bases). The CDR3 runs 14 residues. From germline, CDR1 is PRHDT and CDR2 FYEKMQ (reference sequence). The CDR3 coding sequence is TGTGCCGGCAGCAAACGACAGTCCTACAATGAGCGGTTCTTC. Translating gives CAGSKRQSYNERFF.

This clonotype was detected a few times. The rearrangement joins TRBV11-2 to TRBJ2-5; D possibly matches TRBD1 or TRBD2 (5 bases each). The V gene's germline CDR1 is SGHAT and CDR2 FQNNGV. Trimming removed 4 bases at V and 7 bases at J, with 25 bases between. The CDR3 is made up of 17 amino acids. The CDR3 is CASSSDLGTRAVGTQYF. CDR3 bases: TGTGCCAGCAGCTCCGATCTGGGGACGAGAGCAGTAGGGACCCAGTACTTC.

The chain recombines TRBV6-5 with TRBJ2-7; TRBD1 might be the D (5 bases). CDR3 length: 14 amino acids. V was trimmed by 2 bases and J by 6 bases, leaving 14 bases between them. Germline CDR1 MNHEY, CDR2 SVGAGI. The CDR3 spells CASSYGQGIGEQYF. The CDR3 bases are TGTGCCAGCAGTTACGGGCAGGGAATAGGCGAGCAGTACTTC.

The count of this clonotype is one. This CDR3 reads CASSPNGADTQYF. Written as DNA, the CDR3 is TGTGCCAGCTCACCGAACGGCGCAGATACGCAGTATTTT. V is TRBV18 and J is TRBJ2-3; unclear D gene. The CDR3 has 13 amino acids. The V gene's germline CDR1 is KGHSH and CDR2 LQKENI. V gave up 3 bases and J gave up 4 bases, with 8 bases separating them.

This clonotype has just a few counts. The V call is TRBV20-1, the J call TRBJ2-5, with TRBD2 identical over 10 bases. The end of the DNA is better explained by TRBJ2-7, so the J call may be wrong. Per germline, CDR1 DFQATT and CDR2 SNEGSKA (reference sequence). This CDR3 contains 14 residues. The CDR3 nucleotides are TGCAGTGCTGGGACTAGCGCTGGGTCTGACGAGCAGTACTTC. Translating gives CSAGTSAGSDEQYF.

This clonotype turned up a few times. The chain couples TRBV24-1 to TRBJ2-3, with TRBD1 matching 10 bases. The CDR3 has 18 residues. The germline V gene encodes CDR1 KGHDR and CDR2 SFDVKD. The junction had 8 bases not matched to a gene; V was cut back by 3 bases and J by 0 bases. The CDR3 coding sequence is TGTGCCACCAGTGATGGGGACAGGGGAGGATCTAGCACAGATACGCAGTATTTT. This encodes CATSDGDRGGSSTDTQYF.